The present T cell receptor beta chain was sequenced within a study of cytomegalovirus exposure and HLA in healthy donors. PCR involved 60 Vbeta and 13 Jbeta primers. Using immunoSEQ multiplex PCR, the repertoire was profiled, and TCRdb retains in-frame clones only, with some absent. The profile shows more than 90,000 clones, roughly 80% of them singletons. CDR3 length: 17 amino acids. CDR1 and CDR2 from the germline V gene are GTSNPN and SVGIG (reference sequence). The V gene lost 3 bases and the J gene lost 5 bases, with 20 bases spanning the gap. This receptor was obtained from a man between 50 and 59 years old in good health and CMV-seropositive. J is TRBJ1-6 and V is TRBV30; D is perhaps TRBD1 (5 bases). The sequenced sample was PBMCs. In DNA form, the CDR3 reads TGTGCCTGGAGAATCACTCAGGGAAGTAGGAATAATTCACCCCTCCACTTT. Its protein product is CAWRITQGSRNNSPLHF.